This T cell receptor (beta chain) emerged from a study of T cells after posttransplantation cyclophosphamide. The study's findings and limits: Recipient CMV seropositivity and CMV reactivation strongly tracked TRB clonality. Skin or GI-infiltrating T cells shared few TRB sequences with blood. Donor CD8+ memory clones often dominated recipient blood repertoires at later times.

This clone has a count of ten or more. What it binds is not known. Repertoires were generated with immunoSEQ multiplex PCR, while TCRdb's copy carries only in-frame clones and drops some. The sample offers more than 30,000 clones and no singletons, the top ten holding 1% to 1.5%. The CDR3 spans 12 residues. Trimming left V 10 bases short and J 3 bases short, with 10 bases between. The germline gives CDR1 MNHEY, CDR2 SVGAGI. The receptor's source is a girl between 10 and 17 years old in good health, CMV-negative, and a related stem cell transplant donor. The sequencing sample was made of PBMCs. V is TRBV6-5 and J is TRBJ2-1; D might be TRBD2 (6 bases). The CDR3 nucleotides read TGTGCCACGCGCGGGGACTACAATGAGCAGTTCTTC. It is translated as CATRGDYNEQFF.